Below, 14 T cell receptor beta chains from the same sample are listed, as sequenced in a study of blood T cells in healthy people across ages (dated by TCRdb to about 2015). The method behind the library was 5' RACE. TCRdb names Illumina HiSeq 2500 as the instrument used. A second about 7 to 12 cycle PCR used a sample-barcoded 5' primer and a J-beta primer mix. TCRdb trimmed the raw reads at Q25, called clones with MiXCR and kept productive beta chains. Identical CDR3 proteins give one entry, which carries the most common genes and DNA. This sample lists 1,300,000 or so distinct CDR3 sequences; approximately 60% were detected once. Of the sample, roughly 6.3% is held by the ten largest clones. Sequencing used blood. Every receptor here comes from a man aged 18 to 29 in good health.

The J gene is TRBJ2-1, the V gene TRBV4-3; D is undetermined. This CDR3 is 15 amino acids long. The germline V gene has CDR1 LGHNA and CDR2 YSLEER. V lost 1 base, J lost 9 bases, and 16 bases lay in between. CDR3 protein: CASSQGFGASSEQFF. In DNA form, the CDR3 reads TGCGCCAGCAGCCAAGGGTTCGGAGCCTCGAGTGAGCAGTTCTTC.

This rearrangement joins TRBV12-3 or TRBV12-4 to TRBJ2-7; D not resolved. The J call could be wrong; TRBJ2-1 is a better fit for the DNA end. The CDR3 is 15 amino acids. CDR3: CASSLGSVPVNEQFF. CDR3 DNA sequence: TGTGCCAGCAGTTTAGGGTCAGTGCCAGTCAATGAGCAGTTCTTC.

This clonotype came up a few times. The chain is built from TRBV12-3 or TRBV12-4 and TRBJ2-6; D might be TRBD1 (6 bases). The CDR3 extends over 15 amino acids. Trimming removed 3 bases from V and 2 bases from J, with 8 bases in between. The CDR3 DNA reads TGTGCCAGCAGTTTCCAGGGGCCTGGGGCCAACGTCCTGACTTTC. This translates into CASSFQGPGANVLTF.

This clonotype was found a few times. The chain recombines TRBV20-1 with TRBJ1-5; D unclear. V dropped 7 bases and J dropped 7 bases, with 20 bases sitting between them. Germline V lookup: CDR1 DFQATT, CDR2 SNEGSKA (reference sequence). The CDR3 spans 14 residues. CDR3 region: CSGVGPKAGQPQHF. The CDR3 DNA follows: TGCAGTGGTGTGGGCCCGAAGGCGGGACAGCCCCAGCATTTT.

This chain links TRBV9 with TRBJ2-1, with D unresolved. Germline V gives CDR1 SGDLS, CDR2 YYNGEE. With 6 bases removed from V and 5 bases from J, the gap between germline ends came to 12 bases. The CDR3 sequence is 13 residues long. CDR3 DNA sequence: TGTGCCAGCACCATGGTTCCGGACAATGAGCAGTTCTTC. It translates to CASTMVPDNEQFF.

This chain connects TRBV2 to TRBJ2-3, with a weak D call TRBD2 (6 bases). Germline V gene lookup returns CDR1 SNHLY and CDR2 FYNNEI. Trimming took 0 bases from V and 3 from J, leaving 7 bases between them. The CDR3 runs 14 residues. The CDR3 DNA sequence: TGTGCCAGCAGTGAAGCTAGCGGAACAGATACGCAGTATTTT. Translation gives CASSEASGTDTQYF.

The chain employs TRBV27 and TRBJ2-3; 8 nucleotides line up with TRBD2. There are 17 residues in the CDR3. The germline V gene encodes CDR1 MNHEY and CDR2 SMNVEV (reference sequence). J lost 2 bases, V lost 6 bases, and 13 bases had no gene match. As DNA, the CDR3 is TGTGCCAGCAGCTATATCCCGGGACTAGGACCCACAGATACGCAGTATTTT. Its protein product is CASSYIPGLGPTDTQYF.

This chain connects TRBV12-3 or TRBV12-4 to TRBJ2-4; D uncertain. The J call may be in error: the DNA end matches TRBJ2-7 better. The CDR3 is made up of 13 amino acids. The DNA of the CDR3 is TGTGCCAGCAGTTTCACAGTTACCTACGAGCAGTACTTC. It is translated as CASSFTVTYEQYF.

This chain connects TRBV4-1 to TRBJ2-4; 7 positions agree with TRBD2. The J call may be incorrect, as the DNA end agrees better with TRBJ2-7. CDR1 is MGHRA, CDR2 YSYEKL, per germline. The CDR3 has 19 amino acids. The CDR3 loop reads CASSPNSIIPGLPAYEQYF. The CDR3 region has the DNA TGCGCCAGCAGCCCTAACTCCATTATTCCGGGACTACCAGCCTACGAGCAGTACTTC.

The chain couples TRBV18 to TRBJ2-5, with D possibly matching TRBD2 (6 bases). V was trimmed by 3 bases and J by 11 bases, leaving 19 bases between them. CDR1 is KGHSH and CDR2 is LQKENI in the germline V gene. This CDR3 comprises 14 residues. The CDR3: CASSPQRAPREQYF. CDR3 nucleotides: TGTGCCAGCTCACCCCAGCGGGCGCCCAGGGAGCAGTACTTC.

In this sample, this clonotype turned up a few times. The gene calls are TRBV29-1 and TRBJ1-5; D not resolved. V was clipped by 4 bases and J by 7 bases, with 14 bases between them. The germline CDR1 and CDR2 sequences are SQVTM and ANQGSEA. The CDR3 is 13 amino acids. CDR3 amino acids: CSVGLQWGQPQHF. As DNA, the CDR3 is TGCAGCGTTGGATTGCAATGGGGACAGCCCCAGCATTTT.

The chain carries TRBV3-1 and TRBJ2-7, with TRBD1 as a possible D gene (6 bases). The J call may be incorrect, as the DNA end agrees better with TRBJ2-5. This CDR3 comprises 13 residues. Germline V gene data show CDR1 as LGHDT and CDR2 as YNNKEL (reference sequence). The CDR3 region is CASSHRTVETQYF. The CDR3 DNA reads as TGTGCCAGCAGCCACCGGACAGTAGAGACCCAGTACTTC.

This clonotype appeared a few times. The chain is built from TRBV4-1 and TRBJ1-5; 9 bases agree with TRBD1. Per germline, CDR1 MGHRA and CDR2 YSYEKL. The CDR3 extends over 17 amino acids. The J segment lost 3 bases and the V segment lost 5 bases, leaving 11 bases of the junction unmatched. The CDR3 DNA reads as TGCGCCAGCAGCGATGACTCCGGGACAGGGCTCAATCAGCCCCAGCATTTT. This translates into CASSDDSGTGLNQPQHF.

This sequence joins TRBV5-1 and TRBJ1-2, with a tentative D call TRBD1 (5 bases). Trimming removed 5 bases at V and 2 bases at J, with 10 bases between. Germline CDR1 reads SGHRS; CDR2 reads YFSETQ. The CDR3 sequence is 13 residues long. The CDR3 protein is CASRTRENYGYTF. CDR3 in DNA: TGCGCCAGCAGAACCAGGGAGAACTATGGCTACACCTTC.